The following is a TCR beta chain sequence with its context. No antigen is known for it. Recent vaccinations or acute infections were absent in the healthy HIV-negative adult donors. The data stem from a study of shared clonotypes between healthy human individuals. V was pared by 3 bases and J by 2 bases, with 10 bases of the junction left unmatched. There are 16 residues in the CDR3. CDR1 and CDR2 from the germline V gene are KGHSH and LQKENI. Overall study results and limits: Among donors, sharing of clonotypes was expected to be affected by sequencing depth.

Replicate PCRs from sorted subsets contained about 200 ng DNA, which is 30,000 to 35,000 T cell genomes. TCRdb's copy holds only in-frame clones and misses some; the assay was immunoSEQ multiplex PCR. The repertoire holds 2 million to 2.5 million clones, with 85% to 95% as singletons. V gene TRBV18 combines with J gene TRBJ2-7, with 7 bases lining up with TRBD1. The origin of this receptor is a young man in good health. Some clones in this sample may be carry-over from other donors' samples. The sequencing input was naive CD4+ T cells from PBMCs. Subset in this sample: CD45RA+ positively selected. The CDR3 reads CASSPPKRTGTYEQYF. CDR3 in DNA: TGTGCCAGCTCACCGCCAAAAAGGACAGGTACCTACGAGCAGTACTTC.